One sample yielded the 24 T cell receptor beta chains listed below, sequenced in a study of control samples from healthy donors and cancer patients. Libraries were prepared by immunoSEQ multiplex PCR; TCRdb keeps only in-frame clonotypes and omits some of them. The repertoire holds approximately 170,000 clones, with roughly 91% as singletons. Sequenced sample: blood. These TCRs come from a woman aged 25 to 45 in good health.

This clone was detected once. J is TRBJ2-3 and V is TRBV6-1; 11 bases are shared with TRBD2. This CDR3 contains 15 residues. In germline, CDR1 is MNHNS, CDR2 SASEGT. Unmatched junction bases numbered 3, after V lost 2 bases and J lost 5 bases. CDR3 DNA: TGTGCCAGCAGTGAAATAGCGGGGGGGGAAGATACGCAGTATTTT. This sequence encodes CASSEIAGGEDTQYF.

Notes on this clone: An end of the junction does not agree with germline; a read error may underlie this. This chain joins TRBV6-5 and TRBJ1-6; no clear D gene. CDR3 size: 13 residues. CDR1 MNHEY and CDR2 SVGAGI come from the germline V gene. This chain's CDR3 is CASSTSHNSPLHF. Written as DNA, the CDR3 is TGTGCCAGCAGTACCTCCCATAATTCACCCCTCCACTTT.

The chain recombines TRBV18 with TRBJ1-4; 7 bases are shared with TRBD1. V was pared by 4 bases and J by 0 bases, with 11 bases of the junction left unmatched. CDR3 size: 18 residues. Germline lookup yields CDR1 KGHSH and CDR2 LQKENI. The CDR3 bases are TGTGCCAGCTCACTGGGAAGACAGGGTAAAACAACTAATGAAAAACTGTTTTTT. The encoded protein is CASSLGRQGKTTNEKLFF.

The chain uses TRBV6-6 and TRBJ2-4, with TRBD1 matching 8 bases. In germline, CDR1 is MNHNY, CDR2 SVGAGI (reference sequence). Trimming removed 7 bases from V and 1 base from J; junction bases left unmatched: 3. The CDR3 is made up of 14 amino acids. In DNA form, the CDR3 reads TGTGCCAGCACCCGGGACAGGGCCAAAAACATTCAGTACTTC. Its translation: CASTRDRAKNIQYF.

The CDR3 sequence is CASSFGRLNEKLFF. Written as DNA, the CDR3 is TGTGCCAGCAGCTTCGGCAGGCTCAATGAAAAACTGTTTTTT. The rearrangement uses TRBV11-1 and TRBJ1-4; D ambiguous. CDR3 length equals 14 residues. Germline-derived CDR1 and CDR2 are SGHAT and FQDESV (reference sequence). Trimming shortened V by 3 bases and J by 5 bases, and 10 bases separated the two germline ends.

V and J are TRBV2 and TRBJ2-3; 10 bases match TRBD2. Germline values: CDR1 SNHLY, CDR2 FYNNEI. J was trimmed by 1 base and V by 6 bases; bases with no gene match: 4. The CDR3 is 15 amino acids. The CDR3 DNA reads as TGTGCCAGCAGGGATACTAGCGGGGGCACAGATACGCAGTATTTT. It yields the protein CASRDTSGGTDTQYF.

J is TRBJ2-1 and V is TRBV3-1 (or the pseudogene TRBV3-2), with D perhaps matching TRBD2 (5 bases). This CDR3 comprises 15 residues. Germline V gene lookup returns CDR1 LGHDT and CDR2 YNNKEL (reference sequence). V lost 4 bases, J lost 0 bases, and 10 bases lay in between. The CDR3 region is CASSPQRSSYNEQFF. The CDR3 nucleotides read TGTGCCAGCAGCCCCCAGCGGAGCTCCTACAATGAGCAGTTCTTC.

The chain combines TRBV20-1 with TRBJ2-5; 8 bases agree with TRBD2. V gave up 3 bases and J gave up 2 bases; unmatched junction bases: 8. This CDR3 region has 15 residues. Germline CDR1 reads DFQATT; CDR2 reads SNEGSKA (reference sequence). CDR3 amino acids: CSASATPSGQETQYF. DNA of the CDR3: TGCAGTGCTAGTGCCACCCCTAGCGGGCAAGAGACCCAGTACTTC.

The chain has TRBV28 and TRBJ2-5; 7 nucleotides match TRBD1. CDR3 length equals 14 residues. V trimming: 9 bases; J trimming: 2 bases; junction bases outside the gene matches: 9. The germline V gene has CDR1 MDHEN and CDR2 SYDVKM. In DNA, the CDR3 is TGTGCCAGTCTGACTGGGACAGCACAAGAGACCCAGTACTTC. Protein product: CASLTGTAQETQYF.

The V and J genes are TRBV6-4 and TRBJ2-1; D may match TRBD1 or TRBD2 (5 bases each). V gave up 0 bases and J gave up 2 bases, with 8 bases separating them. CDR1 MRHNA and CDR2 SNTAGT come from the germline V gene. The CDR3 spans 15 residues. CDR3 residues: CASSDSGEPYNEQFF. CDR3 bases: TGTGCCAGCAGTGACTCGGGGGAGCCCTACAATGAGCAGTTCTTC.

The chain joins TRBV6-5 to TRBJ1-6; 7 bases map to TRBD1. Germline CDR1 is MNHEY and CDR2 is SVGAGI. This CDR3 has 15 residues. The junction had 9 bases not matched to a gene; V was cut back by 5 bases and J by 8 bases. CDR3 sequence reads: CASSLDRLGDSPLHF. In DNA form, the CDR3 reads TGTGCCAGCAGTCTGGACAGGTTAGGGGATTCACCCCTCCACTTT.

The sample holds many counts of this clone. V usage is TRBV28 and J usage is TRBJ2-3, with 8 bases aligning to TRBD2. Looked up from germline, CDR1 is MDHEN and CDR2 is SYDVKM. Trimming removed 3 bases from V and 1 base from J; junction bases left unmatched: 6. This CDR3 region has 16 residues. CDR3 amino acids: CASSFPSGSGTDTQYF. The CDR3 nucleotides read TGTGCCAGCAGTTTTCCGAGCGGGAGCGGCACAGATACGCAGTATTTT.

The V gene is TRBV5-1, the J gene TRBJ1-1, with D unclear. Trimming took 4 bases from V and 2 from J, leaving 9 bases between them. The CDR3 runs 13 residues. Germline V lookup: CDR1 SGHRS, CDR2 YFSETQ. The CDR3 DNA sequence: TGCGCCAGCAGCCGGACCGAAAACACTGAAGCTTTCTTT. Translated: CASSRTENTEAFF.

The chain joins TRBV5-1 to TRBJ2-3; 8 bases agree with TRBD2. Germline assignment: CDR1 SGHRS and CDR2 YFSETQ. The trim removed 0 bases at V and 5 bases at J, leaving 5 bases unmatched. The length of the CDR3 is 15 residues. The chain's CDR3 is CASSLVAGGRDTQYF. The CDR3 nucleotides are TGCGCCAGCAGCTTGGTGGCGGGAGGAAGAGATACGCAGTATTTT.

The gene calls are TRBV13 and TRBJ2-5; D may be TRBD1 (5 bases). Germline loops: CDR1 PRHDT, CDR2 FYEKMQ (reference sequence). There are 13 residues in the CDR3. V was cut by 6 bases and J by 0 bases, with 8 bases left in between. The CDR3 sequence: CASRPDNQETQYF. CDR3 DNA: TGTGCCAGCAGACCGGACAACCAAGAGACCCAGTACTTC.

The CDR3 spells CASSPRTGWEQYF. CDR3 coding DNA: TGTGCCAGCAGTCCCCGGACAGGGTGGGAGCAGTACTTC. The J gene is TRBJ2-7, the V gene TRBV12-3 or TRBV12-4, with 8 bases lining up with TRBD1. This CDR3 contains 13 residues. Trimming removed 5 bases from V and 7 bases from J; junction bases left unmatched: 7.

The rearrangement joins TRBV6-2 or TRBV6-3 to TRBJ2-2; 9 bases are a match to TRBD1. Germline V CDR1 and CDR2: MNHEY, SVGEGT. The CDR3 has 15 amino acids. V lost 5 bases to trimming and J lost 5 bases; unmatched junction nucleotides: 6. This CDR3 is CASSQATGGTGELFF. The CDR3 nucleotides are TGTGCCAGCAGTCAAGCGACAGGGGGAACCGGGGAGCTGTTTTTT.

The chain is built from TRBV28 and TRBJ1-2; D gene uncertain. The CDR3 spans 11 residues. The V and J ends lost 3 bases and 7 bases respectively, with 6 bases between them. CDR1 MDHEN and CDR2 SYDVKM come from the germline V gene. The CDR3 here is CASSFRFGYTF. The CDR3 DNA reads TGTGCCAGCAGTTTCAGGTTTGGCTACACCTTC.

This clone was counted only a few times. The chain joins TRBV4-2 to TRBJ2-1, with 7 nucleotides matching TRBD2. Germline-derived CDR1 and CDR2 are LGHNA and YNFKEQ. The CDR3 runs to 16 residues. V gave up 0 bases and J gave up 5 bases; unmatched junction bases: 7. The CDR3: CASSQDLASGNNEQFF. DNA of the CDR3: TGTGCCAGCAGCCAAGATTTGGCTAGCGGAAACAATGAGCAGTTCTTC.

The chain uses TRBV11-3 and TRBJ2-4; D possibly uses TRBD1 or TRBD2 (5 bases each). Germline CDR1 SGHNT, CDR2 YENEEA. The ends were cut back, 0 bases at V and 0 bases at J, with 12 bases in the middle. The CDR3 contains 17 residues. The CDR3 is CASSLDRSGRAKNIQYF. The DNA for the CDR3 is TGTGCCAGCAGCTTAGATCGTTCAGGGAGAGCCAAAAACATTCAGTACTTC.

V gene TRBV21-1 combines with J gene TRBJ1-1; the table gives TRBD1 as D, unverified against the DNA. TRBV21-1 is flagged as a pseudogene. The CDR3 consists of 15 residues. CDR3 sequence: CASTKETTGDTEAFF. CDR3 nucleotide sequence: TGTGCCAGCACGAAAGAGACCACAGGGGACACTGAAGCTTTCTTT.

The chain couples TRBV18 to TRBJ1-1; TRBD1 aligns across 9 bases. This CDR3 region has 14 residues. The V gene's germline CDR1 is KGHSH and CDR2 LQKENI. The V segment lost 6 bases and the J segment 1 base; nucleotides outside the gene matches: 3. The CDR3 DNA is TGTGCCAGCTCCCAGGGACAGGGGAACACTGAAGCTTTCTTT. Its protein product is CASSQGQGNTEAFF.

The J gene is TRBJ1-4, the V gene TRBV7-3; 9 bases agree with TRBD1. Germline assignment: CDR1 SGHTA and CDR2 FQGTGA. Trimming at V came to 0 bases and at J to 5 bases, leaving 1 base not matched to a gene. The length of the CDR3 is 15 residues. The CDR3 nucleotides read TGTGCCAGCAGCTTAACGGGGACAGGGAATGAAAAACTGTTTTTT. Translating gives CASSLTGTGNEKLFF.

The chain recombines TRBV5-1 with TRBJ2-1, with D maybe TRBD1 (6 bases). The germline gives CDR1 SGHRS, CDR2 YFSETQ. The CDR3 spans 14 residues. Trimming cost V 1 base and J 5 bases, with 10 bases left between them. CDR3: CASSLLGQHNEQFF. For the CDR3, the DNA is TGCGCCAGCAGCTTGCTGGGACAACACAATGAGCAGTTCTTC. Combining the CDR3 with reference TRBV5-1 and TRBJ2-1 gives the whole variable domain KAGVTQTPRYLIKTRGQQVTLSCSPISGHRSVSWYQQTPGQGLQFLFEYFSETQRNKGNFPGRFSGRQFSNSRSEMNVSTLELGDSALYLCASSLLGQHNEQFFGPGTRLTVL.